This T cell receptor beta chain is from a study of blood T cell repertoires in COVID-19. Some clones are missing from TCRdb's copy, which holds only in-frame ones; the method was immunoSEQ multiplex PCR. Altogether roughly 190,000 clones are present, 70% to 85% being singletons, with the ten largest covering 9.5% to 15%. Germline CDR1 and CDR2: MNHNS and SASEGT. V lost 4 bases and J lost 5, with 20 bases in between. CDR3 size: 16 residues. Sequencing was done on a sample of peripheral blood. This TCR derives from a woman between 50 and 59 years old with acute or convalescent COVID-19. The rearrangement joins TRBV6-1 to TRBJ2-5; D is perhaps TRBD2 (6 bases). CDR3 region: CASSGPGLAKGETQYF. The CDR3 DNA reads as TGTGCCAGCAGTGGCCCGGGACTCGCAAAAGGGGAGACCCAGTACTTC.